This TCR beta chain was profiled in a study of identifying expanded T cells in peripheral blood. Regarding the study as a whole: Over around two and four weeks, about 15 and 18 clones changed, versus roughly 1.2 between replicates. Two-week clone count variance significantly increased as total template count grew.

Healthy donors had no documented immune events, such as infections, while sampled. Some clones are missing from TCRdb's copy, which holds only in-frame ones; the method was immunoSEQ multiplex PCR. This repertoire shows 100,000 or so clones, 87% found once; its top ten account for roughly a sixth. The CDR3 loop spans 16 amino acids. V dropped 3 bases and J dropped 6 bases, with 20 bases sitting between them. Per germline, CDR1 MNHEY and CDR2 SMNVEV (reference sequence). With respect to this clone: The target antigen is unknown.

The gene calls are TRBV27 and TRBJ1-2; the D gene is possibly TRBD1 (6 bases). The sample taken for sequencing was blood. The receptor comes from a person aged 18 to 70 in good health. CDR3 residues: CASSLSRGRSVNGYTF. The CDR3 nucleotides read TGTGCCAGCAGTTTGAGTCGGGGGCGCTCGGTGAATGGCTACACCTTC.